This T cell receptor (beta chain) appears in the sequencing data of a study of T cell responses to AZD1222 COVID-19 vaccine. TCRdb keeps only in-frame clones here, not all; method: immunoSEQ multiplex PCR. The sample has 100,000 to 150,000 clones; around 91% are singletons. A remark on this clone: Its target is unknown.

Whole-study results and caveats: Targets within unmutated variant regions were reportedly found for nearly half of spike-specific TCRs. Baseline serology detected seropositivity in only 6 or 7 AZD1222 recipients. None of the repertoires were sampled until the peak T cell response had passed. Regions 160-218 and 743-854 dominated among vaccine-associated CD4 TCRs spanning spike.

Germline values: CDR1 ENHRY, CDR2 SYGVKD. The CDR3 is 15 amino acids. V was pared by 7 bases and J by 10 bases, with 9 bases of the junction left unmatched. The starting material was peripheral blood, obtained on day 0 of MenACWY control vaccination. The receptor was isolated from an adult in good health. The V call is TRBV10-3, the J call TRBJ2-1, with TRBD2 matching 14 bases. The chain's CDR3 is CAIKPGTSGRWEQFF. The CDR3 nucleotides are TGTGCCATCAAACCCGGGACTAGCGGGAGATGGGAGCAGTTCTTC.